The sequence of this T cell receptor beta chain was determined in a study of PD-1 blockade in classical Hodgkin lymphoma. TCRdb's copy holds only in-frame clones and misses some; the assay was immunoSEQ multiplex PCR. The sample has about 24,000 clones; more than 65% are singletons. Overall study findings and caveats: Healthy donors were reported to have higher baseline TCR diversity than newly diagnosed patients.

The patients all showed relapse after autologous stem cell transplantation, while their brentuximab vedotin exposure varied. Patients had relapsed/refractory classical Hodgkin lymphoma with complete response, partial response or progressive disease as best response. About this clone itself: Its antigen is undetermined.

CDR3 length equals 17 residues. CDR1 and CDR2 (germline): SGHVS, FQNEAQ. Trimming pared 2 bases from V and 3 bases from J, leaving 19 bases between. The chain couples TRBV7-8 to TRBJ2-5, with D possibly being TRBD2 (6 bases). The sequence derives from a human donor with classical Hodgkin lymphoma. The sequences come from peripheral blood mononuclear cells (PBMCs), collected at baseline. The CDR3 protein is CASSLFGLARLKETQYF. CDR3 bases: TGTGCCAGCAGCTTATTTGGCCTAGCGCGCTTGAAAGAGACCCAGTACTTC.